These T cell receptor beta chains were read from a single sample in a study of cytomegalovirus exposure and HLA in healthy donors. TCRdb keeps only in-frame clones here, not all; method: immunoSEQ multiplex PCR. This sample has roughly 140,000 clones, with about two thirds found just once. Sequencing was carried out using PBMCs. These receptors were obtained from a man aged 55 to 70 in good health and CMV-seronegative. CDR3s include the opening cysteine and the closing phenylalanine or tryptophan. D genes are given only for firm matches. Not every row has a clone size; where given, it reads once, few, many or a size class.

clone_size	v_call	j_call	d_call	cdr3_nt	cdr3_aa
NA	TRBV6-1	TRBJ1-1	NA	TGTGCCAGCAGACGAATCGGGGTAGACACTGAAGCTTTCTTT	CASRRIGVDTEAFF
NA	TRBV11-2	TRBJ2-3	TRBD2	TGTGCCAGCAGCGAAGCAGTAGCGGGAGGCACAGATACGCAGTATTTT	CASSEAVAGGTDTQYF
NA	TRBV19	TRBJ1-1	NA	TGTGCCAGTAACCTCCTGGGGGGAAGCACTGAAGCTTTCTTT	CASNLLGGSTEAFF
NA	TRBV5-4	TRBJ2-1	NA	TGTGCCAGCAGCTTACAGGTATACAATGAGCAGTTCTTC	CASSLQVYNEQFF
few	TRBV18	TRBJ1-4	NA	TGTGCCAGCTCACCCGGGGGAGGGACTGAAAAACTGTTTTTT	CASSPGGGTEKLFF
NA	TRBV2	TRBJ1-1	NA	TGTGCCAGCAGTCCCAGGAGGGGGAACACTGAAGCTTTCTTT	CASSPRRGNTEAFF
NA	TRBV7-6	TRBJ1-2	TRBD1	TGTGCCAGCAGCCCTTCGACAGGGAATGGCTACACCTTC	CASSPSTGNGYTF
NA	TRBV6-1	TRBJ2-7	TRBD1	TGTGCCAGCAGTGAAGCAGCGTATGGGCAGGGGGTAAGGAACGAGCAGTACTTC	CASSEAAYGQGVRNEQYF
NA	TRBV15	TRBJ1-5	NA	TGTGCCACCAGCAGAGATCGAGAGAGTCCCCAGCATTTT	CATSRDRESPQHF
NA	TRBV4-2	TRBJ2-7	TRBD2	TGTGCCAGCAGCCAAGACGAGCGGGGCCCCTACGAGCAGTACTTC	CASSQDERGPYEQYF
NA	TRBV29-1	TRBJ1-4	TRBD1	TGCAGCGTACAGGGGGCTTGGAATGAAAAACTGTTTTTT	CSVQGAWNEKLFF
NA	TRBV5-4	TRBJ1-1	NA	TGTGCCAGCAGCTTGATGGCCGTGAACACTGAAGCTTTCTTT	CASSLMAVNTEAFF
NA	TRBV28	TRBJ1-2	TRBD1	TGTGCCAGCAGTCCAGGAGGCCAGGGGGAGCTCTATGGCTACACCTTC	CASSPGGQGELYGYTF
once	TRBV7-2	TRBJ2-5	TRBD2	TGTGCCAGCAGCTTTAGCGGGCTGGGGGGGGAGACCCAGTACTTC	CASSFSGLGGETQYF
NA	TRBV7-9	TRBJ1-2	NA	TGTGCCAGCAGCTTAGCATTGGGCGGGAGCTACTATGGCTACACCTTC	CASSLALGGSYYGYTF
once	TRBV5-4	TRBJ2-7	NA	TGTGCCAGCAGCGGTGAGCTAGCAACCGCCTACGAGCAGTACTTC	CASSGELATAYEQYF
NA	TRBV9	TRBJ1-3	NA	TGTGCCAGCAGCGTAGGAACAGCCTCTGGAAACACCATATATTTT	CASSVGTASGNTIYF
few	TRBV10-3	TRBJ2-2	TRBD2	TGTGCCATCAGTGAGTCGGGGACTAGCGGGAGGGTCGCGAACACCGGGGAGCTGTTTTTT	CAISESGTSGRVANTGELFF
few	TRBV19	TRBJ1-1	TRBD1	TGTGCCAGTAGGGGACGGGACAGGGACACTGAAGCTTTCTTT	CASRGRDRDTEAFF
once	TRBV5-6	TRBJ2-3	TRBD2	TGTGCCAGCAGCTTGTCTCCTAGCGGCCGCACAGATACGCAGTATTTT	CASSLSPSGRTDTQYF
NA	TRBV9	TRBJ2-7	TRBD1	TGTGCCAGCAGCGTGTGGACAGGGGAGGGCGAGCAGTACTTC	CASSVWTGEGEQYF
NA	TRBV6-6	TRBJ1-4	NA	TGTGCCAGCAGTTACTCGAACAGAAATGAAAAACTGTTTTTT	CASSYSNRNEKLFF
NA	TRBV6-5	TRBJ2-7	NA	TGTGCCAGCAGTTTTACAGGGTTAGGTGGTTACGAGCAGTACTTC	CASSFTGLGGYEQYF
NA	TRBV6-1	TRBJ2-7	TRBD1	TGTGCCAGCAATGACAGGGGGAGCTCCTACGAGCAGTACTTC	CASNDRGSSYEQYF
NA	TRBV28	TRBJ1-6	TRBD1	TGTGCCAGCAGTTTGGAGTTATTAGGAGGGGGCGGCCGGAGGGGTTCACCCCTCCACTTT	CASSLELLGGGGRRGSPLHF
NA	TRBV9	TRBJ1-6	NA	TGTGCCAGCAGCTTTAACGACTTAGCGGGTAAGGATTCACCCCTCCACTTT	CASSFNDLAGKDSPLHF
NA	TRBV9	TRBJ1-1	NA	TGTGCCAGCAGCGTAGCTTCCACATTGAACACTGAAGCTTTCTTT	CASSVASTLNTEAFF
NA	TRBV9	TRBJ2-7	NA	TGTGCCAGCAGCCCCGGGGACGAGCAGTACTTC	CASSPGDEQYF
NA	TRBV7-2	TRBJ2-5	TRBD1	TGTGCCAGCAGCTCCCGAGACAGGGATGGGACCCAGTACTTC	CASSSRDRDGTQYF
NA	TRBV5-1	TRBJ1-3	NA	TGCGCCAGCAGCTTGGCCGTGACAGGTGAGGATTCTGGAAACACCATATATTTT	CASSLAVTGEDSGNTIYF
NA	TRBV2	TRBJ2-2	TRBD2	TGTGCCAGCAGGGGATTTAGCGGGAGAACCGGGGAGCTGTTTTTT	CASRGFSGRTGELFF
NA	TRBV4-2	TRBJ2-5	NA	TGTGCCAGCAGCCAAGAAAGCCGCGAGACCCAGTACTTC	CASSQESRETQYF
NA	TRBV5-8	TRBJ2-7	NA	TGTGCCAGCAGCTTCCGGGGCTCCTACGAGCAGTACTTC	CASSFRGSYEQYF
few	TRBV6-6	TRBJ1-1	TRBD1	TGTGCCAGCAGTTTCCCGCAAACAGGGGGCACTGAAGCTTTCTTT	CASSFPQTGGTEAFF
few	TRBV5-1	TRBJ2-7	TRBD1	TGCGCCAGCCGACAGGGAAGTTACTACGAGCAGTACTTC	CASRQGSYYEQYF
NA	TRBV18	TRBJ2-3	TRBD1	TGTGCCAGCTCAGCGTACTCACAGGGGATCACAGATACGCAGTATTTT	CASSAYSQGITDTQYF
few	TRBV9	TRBJ1-1	NA	TGTGCCAGCAGCGTAGCTACTGGGGGGACTGAAGCTTTCTTT	CASSVATGGTEAFF
NA	TRBV5-6	TRBJ2-1	TRBD2	TGTGCCAGCAGCTCGCGAACTAGCGGGAGTTGGTCCTACAATGAGCAGTTCTTC	CASSSRTSGSWSYNEQFF
NA	TRBV7-9	TRBJ1-1	NA	TGTGCCAGCAGCCCAACGGTTCTGGGAGCTCGAACTGAAGCTTTCTTT	CASSPTVLGARTEAFF
NA	TRBV7-2	TRBJ2-7	TRBD1	TGTGCCAGCAGCGCCGGGACAGGGCTCTACGAGCAGTACTTC	CASSAGTGLYEQYF
NA	TRBV10-1	TRBJ2-7	TRBD2	TGCGCCAGCAGTAGAGCGGGAGACGGCGAGCAGTACTTC	CASSRAGDGEQYF
NA	TRBV25-1	TRBJ2-1	TRBD1	TGTGCCAGCACCCGGACAGGGACCTACAATGAGCAGTTCTTC	CASTRTGTYNEQFF
NA	TRBV5-1	TRBJ2-5	NA	TGCGCCAGCAGCTTGGAGGGGGGGCAACGGACCCAGTACTTC	CASSLEGGQRTQYF
NA	TRBV5-1	TRBJ2-2	NA	TGCGCCAGTCGGACAGCTACGAACACCGGGGAGCTGTTTTTT	CASRTATNTGELFF
NA	TRBV2	TRBJ2-3	NA	TGTGCCAGCAGTGAACTAGGGGGGGGAGATACGCAGTATTTT	CASSELGGGDTQYF
NA	TRBV29-1	TRBJ1-4	NA	TGCAGCGTTGCCCCCAACAGGGATAATGAAAAACTGTTTTTT	CSVAPNRDNEKLFF
NA	TRBV7-8	TRBJ1-6	NA	TGTGCCAGCAGCTTAGACGGGACACTGAGCTCCTATAATTCACCCCTCCACTTT	CASSLDGTLSSYNSPLHF
NA	TRBV5-1	TRBJ2-1	NA	TGCGCCAGCAGCATCACGGGTAGCTCCTACAATGAGCAGTTCTTC	CASSITGSSYNEQFF
NA	TRBV7-2	TRBJ2-7	TRBD1	TGTGCCAGCAGCAAGAGAGACAGGGCAACCTCCTACTACGAGCAGTACTTC	CASSKRDRATSYYEQYF
NA	TRBV6-6	TRBJ2-7	TRBD1	TGTGCCGTTGAGACAGGGGCCGAGCAGTACTTC	CAVETGAEQYF
NA	TRBV11-1	TRBJ1-5	TRBD1	TGTGCCAGCAGCTTGGGACAGGGGATAAATCAGCCCCAGCATTTT	CASSLGQGINQPQHF
NA	TRBV6-5	TRBJ2-1	TRBD2	TGTGCCAGCAGTTTCCGGACTAGCGGGAGAACGAATGAGCAGTTCTTC	CASSFRTSGRTNEQFF
once	TRBV6-1	TRBJ1-4	TRBD1	TGTGCCAGCAGTGGAATTTGGGGACAGGGTAATGAAAAACTGTTTTTT	CASSGIWGQGNEKLFF
NA	TRBV14	TRBJ2-3	TRBD2	TGTGCCAGCAGCCAAAGCCTAGCGGGAATTACGCAGTATTTT	CASSQSLAGITQYF
NA	TRBV19	TRBJ1-2	NA	TGTGCCAGTAGTGTTCGACAGGAGAACTATGGCTACACCTTC	CASSVRQENYGYTF